The 3 T cell receptor beta chains listed next were all sequenced from one sample in a study of blood T cell repertoires in COVID-19. Sequencing was performed with immunoSEQ multiplex PCR; in TCRdb, only in-frame clones are kept and a portion is missing. Of 20,000 to 30,000 clones listed, roughly 92% were seen once; the top ten hold about 4%. Sequencing was performed on peripheral blood. These receptors were collected from a woman aged 45 to 65 with active COVID-19.

This clone was picked up one time. This sequence joins TRBV10-2 and TRBJ2-1; maybe TRBD1 (5 bases). Germline V gene sequence: CDR1 WSHSY, CDR2 SAAADI. This CDR3 has 16 residues. Trimming pared 6 bases from V and 3 bases from J, leaving 18 bases between. The CDR3 DNA follows: TGCGCCAGCAGGGACCTACAGGAAGCACGCTACAATGAGCAGTTCTTC. It translates to CASRDLQEARYNEQFF.

The CDR3 sequence is CASRSLRDSLYGYTF. For the CDR3, the DNA is TGTGCCAGCCGTAGTTTGCGGGACAGTCTCTATGGCTACACCTTC. This chain uses TRBV3-1 (or the pseudogene TRBV3-2) with TRBJ1-2; 7 positions match TRBD1. The CDR3 covers 15 residues. V dropped 8 bases and J dropped 4; count of bases not matched to a gene: 13. The germline gives CDR1 LGHDT, CDR2 YNNKEL (reference sequence).

V is TRBV29-1 and J is TRBJ2-3, with 8 bases fitting TRBD2. Germline loops: CDR1 SQVTM, CDR2 ANQGSEA. The J segment lost 1 base and the V segment lost 8 bases, leaving 8 bases of the junction unmatched. The CDR3 runs 14 residues. The CDR3 here is CSFGRGVGTDTQYF. In DNA, the CDR3 is TGCAGCTTCGGGAGGGGGGTCGGCACAGATACGCAGTATTTT.